The next 28 T cell receptor beta chains were all read from a single sample in a study of T cells in localized non-small cell lung cancer. Profiled with immunoSEQ multiplex PCR; TCRdb holds only in-frame clones, not every one. The sample contains around 140,000 clones, 89% of which appear only once. This specimen consisted of peripheral blood, obtained before any cancer treatment. The receptors shown here come from a female donor at least 60 years old with stage I lung adenocarcinoma.

The genes are TRBV5-6 and TRBJ2-1, with 7 nucleotides matching TRBD2. The germline gives CDR1 SGHDT, CDR2 YYEEEE. V was clipped by 3 bases and J by 6 bases; unmatched bases: 3. The CDR3 is made up of 13 amino acids. CDR3 region: CASSYTSVNEQFF. CDR3 bases: TGTGCCAGCAGCTACACTAGCGTCAATGAGCAGTTCTTC.

This rearrangement joins TRBV6-5 to TRBJ1-1; D not resolved. The CDR3 consists of 14 residues. V was trimmed by 2 bases and J by 0 bases, leaving 7 bases between them. Germline V gene lookup returns CDR1 MNHEY and CDR2 SVGAGI. The CDR3 nucleotides are TGTGCCAGCAGTTACCAAGAAGTGAACACTGAAGCTTTCTTT. Amino acids: CASSYQEVNTEAFF.

The V gene is TRBV7-2, the J gene TRBJ2-1; the D is unclear. The CDR3 covers 15 residues. Deletions cut 5 bases from V and 2 bases from J, with 13 bases between. Looked up from germline, CDR1 is SGHTA and CDR2 is FQGNSA. The CDR3 coding sequence is TGTGCCAGCAGCCCAAAGACTGGAGCCTACAATGAGCAGTTCTTC. Its translation: CASSPKTGAYNEQFF.

This clone has a handful of counts. This sequence joins TRBV7-2 and TRBJ1-4; D remains unclear. The CDR3 spans 12 residues. CDR1 is SGHTA and CDR2 is FQGNSA in the germline V gene. V gave up 6 bases and J gave up 9 bases, with 11 bases separating them. CDR3 sequence (DNA): TGTGCCAGCAGGGATAGCCACAAAAAACTGTTTTTT. This gives the protein CASRDSHKKLFF.

The rearrangement links TRBV10-3 to TRBJ2-5; D is unclear. The CDR3 has 13 amino acids. V dropped 9 bases and J dropped 2 bases, with 13 bases sitting between them. Germline CDR1 is ENHRY and CDR2 is SYGVKD. The CDR3: CAMAGTPQETQYF. CDR3 nucleotide sequence: TGTGCCATGGCCGGCACCCCACAAGAGACCCAGTACTTC.

J is TRBJ2-6 and V is TRBV10-3, with D possibly TRBD1 on 7 matching bases. The CDR3 totals 16 residues. V lost 7 bases and J 0 bases, leaving 13 bases between the germline ends. CDR1 and CDR2 from the germline V gene are ENHRY and SYGVKD. CDR3 sequence: CAITGGRSSGANVLTF. CDR3 nucleotides: TGTGCCATCACAGGGGGGCGGAGCTCTGGGGCCAACGTCCTGACTTTC.

The chain combines TRBV19 with TRBJ2-6; maybe TRBD1 (6 bases). The germline V gene encodes CDR1 LNHDA and CDR2 SQIVND (reference sequence). The CDR3 length is 15 residues. V lost 4 bases to trimming and J lost 1 base, with 8 bases between them. The DNA of the CDR3 is TGTGCCAGTAGTACCAGGGGTTCTGGGGCCAACGTCCTGACTTTC. Amino acids: CASSTRGSGANVLTF.

This clone appeared once. This chain connects TRBV9 to TRBJ2-7; TRBD2 agrees at 10 bases. Germline CDR1 is SGDLS and CDR2 is YYNGEE. This CDR3 comprises 16 residues. With V trimmed by 3 bases and J by 3 bases, 9 bases remained unmatched. The CDR3 DNA reads TGTGCCAGCAGCGCCGGTCTGGCTAGCGGGGGCTACGAGCAGTACTTC. Its protein is CASSAGLASGGYEQYF.

The rearrangement uses TRBV29-1 and TRBJ1-1; D gene uncertain. V shed 7 bases and J shed 1 base, with 16 bases lying between them. This CDR3 contains 14 residues. The germline V gene has CDR1 SQVTM and CDR2 ANQGSEA. The CDR3 spells CSAAHHGTNTEAFF. CDR3 nucleotide sequence: TGCAGCGCCGCACATCACGGAACGAACACTGAAGCTTTCTTT.

The V call is TRBV27, the J call TRBJ2-7; D is unresolved. Trimming cost V 5 bases and J 4 bases, with 12 bases left between them. The CDR3 spans 13 residues. The germline CDR1 and CDR2 sequences are MNHEY and SMNVEV (reference sequence). CDR3 DNA sequence: TGTGCCAGCAGTCGCGGACCGTTTTACGAGCAGTACTTC. Protein product: CASSRGPFYEQYF.

J is TRBJ1-2 and V is TRBV7-9; TRBD1 might be the D (5 bases). Between the trimmed V and J ends, which lost 4 bases and 8 bases, there was a span of 11 bases. This CDR3 contains 12 residues. Germline values: CDR1 SEHNR, CDR2 FQNEAQ (reference sequence). In DNA, the CDR3 is TGTGCCAGCAGCTCGGACATCCGGGGCTACACCTTC. It encodes CASSSDIRGYTF.

This CDR3 is CASSEIRDNGYTF. CDR3 nucleotides: TGTGCCAGCAGTGAAATCAGGGACAATGGCTACACCTTC. V is TRBV2 and J is TRBJ1-2, with D tentatively TRBD1 (6 bases). Trimming stripped 2 bases from V and 6 bases from J, with 10 bases between. From germline, CDR1 is SNHLY and CDR2 FYNNEI. The CDR3 is 13 residues long.

V usage is TRBV7-9 and J usage is TRBJ1-5; no reliable D call. There are 15 residues in the CDR3. V lost 5 bases and J 7 bases, leaving 18 bases between the germline ends. Per the germline V gene, CDR1 is SEHNR and CDR2 is FQNEAQ (reference sequence). The CDR3 protein is CASSPKEGSEQPQHF. The CDR3 DNA reads as TGTGCCAGCAGCCCCAAAGAGGGATCGGAGCAGCCCCAGCATTTT.

The rearrangement uses TRBV7-3 and TRBJ2-1; 8 bases fit TRBD2. The germline CDR1 and CDR2 sequences are SGHTA and FQGTGA. With V trimmed by 4 bases and J by 8 bases, 4 bases remained unmatched. The CDR3 contains 13 residues. The CDR3 region is CASSSGLVDEQFF. CDR3 DNA: TGTGCCAGCAGCTCGGGACTAGTCGATGAGCAGTTCTTC.

J is TRBJ2-5 and V is TRBV19; 11 nucleotides align to TRBD1. The V segment lost 5 bases and the J segment 4 bases; nucleotides outside the gene matches: 6. From germline, CDR1 is LNHDA and CDR2 SQIVND (reference sequence). The CDR3 covers 15 residues. The DNA of the CDR3 is TGTGCCAGTAGTTCTCCGGGACAGGGGGGAGAGACCCAGTACTTC. Translation: CASSSPGQGGETQYF.

This clone was seen just once. This chain links TRBV19 with TRBJ1-4; D not certain. This CDR3 region has 15 residues. V was pared by 3 bases and J by 8 bases, with 16 bases between. The germline gives CDR1 LNHDA, CDR2 SQIVND (reference sequence). The CDR3 loop is CASSMDRWDNEKLFF. For the CDR3, the DNA is TGTGCCAGTAGTATGGACCGGTGGGATAACGAAAAACTGTTTTTT.

V and J are TRBV28 and TRBJ2-3; TRBD1 matches 9 bases. J gave up 2 bases and V 5 bases, and 14 bases lay outside the gene matches. The CDR3 spans 18 residues. Germline V gene sequence: CDR1 MDHEN, CDR2 SYDVKM. CDR3 amino acids: CASSRSGTGRRDTDTQYF. CDR3 nucleotide sequence: TGTGCCAGCAGTCGCTCCGGGACAGGGAGACGGGACACAGATACGCAGTATTTT.

The chain links TRBV5-1 to TRBJ2-7; D unclear. The CDR3 spans 14 residues. Germline V gene lookup returns CDR1 SGHRS and CDR2 YFSETQ. The V and J ends lost 4 bases and 0 bases respectively, with 11 bases between them. CDR3 nucleotides: TGCGCCAGCAGCACTACAGCAGCCTCCTACGAGCAGTACTTC. The encoded protein is CASSTTAASYEQYF.

The chain joins TRBV9 to TRBJ1-1; 11 bases fit TRBD1. Germline V gives CDR1 SGDLS, CDR2 YYNGEE. Trimming removed 4 bases from V and 0 bases from J; junction bases left unmatched: 5. This CDR3 has 16 amino acids. CDR3 DNA: TGTGCCAGCAGCACCCGGACAGGGGGCATGAACACTGAAGCTTTCTTT. The encoded protein is CASSTRTGGMNTEAFF.

V and J are TRBV9 and TRBJ2-1, with 9 bases fitting TRBD2. CDR3 length: 15 residues. Trimming at V came to 5 bases and at J to 8 bases, leaving 11 bases not matched to a gene. CDR1 and CDR2 (germline): SGDLS, YYNGEE. CDR3 DNA: TGTGCCAGCAGGAGGGCGGGAGGGCCAGAGGATGAGCAGTTCTTC. Protein sequence: CASRRAGGPEDEQFF.

This rearrangement joins TRBV5-1 to TRBJ2-3; tentatively, D is TRBD2 (6 bases). Germline CDR1 SGHRS, CDR2 YFSETQ. Trimming left V 2 bases short and J 5 bases short, with 15 bases between. The CDR3 has 15 amino acids. The CDR3 DNA is TGCGCCAGCAGCTTTGTCGGGGGAGGTGGAGATACGCAGTATTTT. Protein sequence: CASSFVGGGGDTQYF.

The chain couples TRBV28 to TRBJ2-7; TRBD2 aligns across 7 bases. Looked up from germline, CDR1 is MDHEN and CDR2 is SYDVKM. The CDR3 runs 15 residues. The V gene end was trimmed by 0 bases and the J gene end by 6 bases; junction bases not matched to a gene: 8. The CDR3 nucleotides are TGTGCCAGCAGTTTATGGGGAGGGGTGGCATCCGAGCAGTACTTC. Its translation is CASSLWGGVASEQYF.

The V and J genes are TRBV2 and TRBJ2-3; the D call may be TRBD1 or TRBD2 (5 bases each). V lost 8 bases to trimming and J lost 0 bases, with 15 bases between them. CDR3 size: 15 residues. CDR1 and CDR2 from the germline V gene are SNHLY and FYNNEI. CDR3 sequence (DNA): TGTGCCAGCCGCCTGCTAGGGACCAGCACAGATACGCAGTATTTT. Its translation: CASRLLGTSTDTQYF.

The rearrangement joins TRBV7-6 to TRBJ2-7; possible D gene TRBD1, 5 bases. The germline V gene encodes CDR1 SGHVS and CDR2 FNYEAQ. Trimming left V 1 base short and J 2 bases short, with 15 bases between. CDR3 length: 16 residues. In DNA form, the CDR3 reads TGTGCCAGCAGCTTAGGGGGCAGGAATAAGCCCTACGAGCAGTACTTC. Its protein product is CASSLGGRNKPYEQYF.

Only one count was recorded for this clone. The chain has TRBV6-1 and TRBJ2-7; D gene unclear. Germline assignment: CDR1 MNHNS and CDR2 SASEGT. Trimming cost V 3 bases and J 7 bases, with 13 bases left between them. The CDR3 runs 13 residues. CDR3 DNA sequence: TGTGCCAGCAGTGATTTAAGTTTATGGGAGCAGTACTTC. It encodes CASSDLSLWEQYF.

The gene calls are TRBV11-1 and TRBJ2-1; 7 nucleotides agree with TRBD2. Germline V gene data show CDR1 as SGHAT and CDR2 as FQDESV (reference sequence). This CDR3 is built from 13 residues. V was clipped by 0 bases and J by 9 bases; unmatched bases: 2. The CDR3 sequence is CASSLALAGEQFF. The DNA of the CDR3 is TGTGCCAGCAGCTTAGCTTTAGCGGGTGAGCAGTTCTTC.

The rearrangement uses TRBV30 and TRBJ2-5; no definite D call. This CDR3 region has 12 residues. Germline CDR1 and CDR2: GTSNPN and SVGIG (reference sequence). V gave up 1 base and J gave up 5 bases, with 8 bases separating them. CDR3 residues: CAWSETPETQYF. The CDR3 coding sequence is TGTGCCTGGAGTGAGACCCCCGAGACCCAGTACTTC.

With respect to this clone: An end of the junction differs from the germline gene, which may be a read error. The rearrangement links TRBV15 to TRBJ1-1, with a possible D match to TRBD1 (6 bases). The germline gives CDR1 LNHNV, CDR2 YYDKDF (reference sequence). CDR3 size: 13 residues. CDR3 region: CATSRDRGWGLVF. CDR3 sequence (DNA): TGTGCCACCAGCAGAGATCGGGGTTGGGGGCTAGTCTTT.